The T cell receptor (beta chain) under discussion was sequenced for a study of T-cell memory formation after mild COVID-19. TCRdb re-called the 5' RACE reads through MiXCR, storing one row per CDR3 protein. The sample yields about 57,000 distinct CDR3 sequences, approximately 12% seen once. V was pared by 3 bases and J by 4 bases, with 6 bases of the junction left unmatched. The germline V gene encodes CDR1 SGDLS and CDR2 YYNGEE. The CDR3 covers 14 residues. The clonotype was recovered from a man younger than 35 who had mild COVID-19 (a few samples of this study predate the infection). Cell type and time point are not known. Sequenced input: PBMCs or a T cell subset sorted from them (not recorded which). The rearrangement links TRBV9 to TRBJ1-2; 7 bases line up with TRBD1. The chain's CDR3 is CASSEQGSGYGYTF. The CDR3 DNA is TGTGCCAGCAGCGAACAGGGGTCAGGCTATGGCTACACCTTC. The full variable domain, rest sourced from reference TRBV9 and TRBJ1-2, is DSGVTQTPKHLITATGQRVTLRCSPRSGDLSVYWYQQSLDQGLQFLIQYYNGEERAKGNILERFSAQQFPDLHSELNLSSLELGDSALYFCASSEQGSGYGYTFGSGTRLTVV.